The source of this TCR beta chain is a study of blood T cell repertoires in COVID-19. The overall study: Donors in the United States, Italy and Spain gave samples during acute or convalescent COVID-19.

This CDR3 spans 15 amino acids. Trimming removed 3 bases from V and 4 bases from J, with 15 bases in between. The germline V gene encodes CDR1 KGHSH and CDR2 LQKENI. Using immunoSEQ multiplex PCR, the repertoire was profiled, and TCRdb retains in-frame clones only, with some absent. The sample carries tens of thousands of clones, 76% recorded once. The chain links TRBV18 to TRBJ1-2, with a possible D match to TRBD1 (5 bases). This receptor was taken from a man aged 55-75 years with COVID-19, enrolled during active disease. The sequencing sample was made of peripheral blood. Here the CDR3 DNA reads TGTGCCAGCTCACCGGGGGTAGCGGGGAGCTATGGCTACACCTTC. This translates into CASSPGVAGSYGYTF. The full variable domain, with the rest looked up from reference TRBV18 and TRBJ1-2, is NAGVMQNPRHLVRRRGQEARLRCSPMKGHSHVYWYRQLPEEGLKFMVYLQKENIIDESGMPKERFSAEFPKEGPSILRIQQVVRGDSAAYFCASSPGVAGSYGYTFGSGTRLTVV.